In its sample, the clone carrying this TCR beta chain was seen a few times. These data originate in a study of quantifying T cell responses using KT2 cells. About the research overall: RNA was reverse transcribed with TCR alpha and beta constant-region primers. The second PCR was a qPCR stopped at a predetermined fluorescence threshold.

The CDR3 is made up of 18 amino acids. V was clipped by 0 bases and J by 0 bases, with 17 bases between them. Germline CDR1 PRHDT, CDR2 FYEKMQ (reference sequence). A single-stranded UMI oligo with SP2 sequence was ligated to cDNA 3' ends. An equimolar mix of RC1.1 and RC1.2 primed the beta chain across TRBC1 and TRBC2. One entry per CDR3 protein results from TCRdb running MiXCR on the UMI-ligation and nested PCR reads. The table shows fewer than 50,000 distinct CDR3 sequences, with 15% to 20% occurring only once. The sequenced material came from PBMCs spiked with cells of the T cell clone KT2. The chain employs TRBV13 and TRBJ2-5, with D perhaps TRBD2 (5 bases). The clonotype was recovered from a human donor. The CDR3 reads CASSLGDSDRGYQETQYF. CDR3 nucleotides: TGTGCCAGCAGCTTAGGGGACTCCGACCGCGGGTACCAAGAGACCCAGTACTTC.